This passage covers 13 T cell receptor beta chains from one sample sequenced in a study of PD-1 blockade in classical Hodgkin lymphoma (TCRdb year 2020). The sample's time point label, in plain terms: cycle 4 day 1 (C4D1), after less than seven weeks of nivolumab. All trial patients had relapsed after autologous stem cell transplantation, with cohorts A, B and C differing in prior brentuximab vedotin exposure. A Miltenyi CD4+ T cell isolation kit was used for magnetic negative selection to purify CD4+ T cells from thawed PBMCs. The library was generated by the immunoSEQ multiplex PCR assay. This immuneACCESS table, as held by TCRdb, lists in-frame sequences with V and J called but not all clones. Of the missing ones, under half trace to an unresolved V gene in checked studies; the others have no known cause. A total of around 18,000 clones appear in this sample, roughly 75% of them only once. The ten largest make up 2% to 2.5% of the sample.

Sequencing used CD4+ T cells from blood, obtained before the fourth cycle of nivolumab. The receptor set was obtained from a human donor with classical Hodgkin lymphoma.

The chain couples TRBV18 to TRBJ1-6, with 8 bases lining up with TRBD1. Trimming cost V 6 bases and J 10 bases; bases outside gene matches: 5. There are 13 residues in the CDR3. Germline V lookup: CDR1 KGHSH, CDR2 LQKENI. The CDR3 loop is CASSQGAGSPLHF. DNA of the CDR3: TGTGCCAGCTCTCAGGGGGCGGGCTCACCCCTCCACTTT. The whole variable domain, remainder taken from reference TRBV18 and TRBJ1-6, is NAGVMQNPRHLVRRRGQEARLRCSPMKGHSHVYWYRQLPEEGLKFMVYLQKENIIDESGMPKERFSAEFPKEGPSILRIQQVVRGDSAAYFCASSQGAGSPLHFGNGTRLTVT.

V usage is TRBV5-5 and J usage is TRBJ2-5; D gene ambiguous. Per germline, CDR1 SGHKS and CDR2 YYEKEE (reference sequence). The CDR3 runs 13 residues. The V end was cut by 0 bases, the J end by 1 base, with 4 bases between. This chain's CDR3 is CASSLGTQETQYF. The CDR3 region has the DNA TGTGCCAGCAGCTTGGGGACCCAAGAGACCCAGTACTTC.

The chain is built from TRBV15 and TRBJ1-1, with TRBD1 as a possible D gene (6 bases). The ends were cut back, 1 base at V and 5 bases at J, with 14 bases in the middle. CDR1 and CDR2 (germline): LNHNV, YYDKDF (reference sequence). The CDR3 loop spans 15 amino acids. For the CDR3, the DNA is TGTGCCACCAGCAGAGGTGAGGGGGGGAGGACTGAAGCTTTCTTT. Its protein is CATSRGEGGRTEAFF.

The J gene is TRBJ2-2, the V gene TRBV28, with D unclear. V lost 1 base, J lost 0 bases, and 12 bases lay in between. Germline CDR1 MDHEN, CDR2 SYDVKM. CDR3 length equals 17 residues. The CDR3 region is CASSLFRLRSNTGELFF. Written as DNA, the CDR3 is TGTGCCAGCAGTTTATTTCGTCTGCGCTCGAACACCGGGGAGCTGTTTTTT.

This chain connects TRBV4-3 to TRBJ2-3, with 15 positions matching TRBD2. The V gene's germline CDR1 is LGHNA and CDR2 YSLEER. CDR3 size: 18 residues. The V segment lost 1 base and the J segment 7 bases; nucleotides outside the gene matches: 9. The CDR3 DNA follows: TGCGCCAGCAGCCAAGCACCCGGGACTAGCGGGAGGAGTTATACGCAGTATTTT. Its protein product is CASSQAPGTSGRSYTQYF.

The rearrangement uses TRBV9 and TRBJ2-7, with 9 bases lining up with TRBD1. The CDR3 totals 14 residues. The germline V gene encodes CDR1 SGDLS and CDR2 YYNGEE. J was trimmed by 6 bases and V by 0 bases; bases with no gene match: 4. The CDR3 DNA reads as TGTGCCAGCAGCGTAGCCGGGACAGGGTTCGAGCAGTACTTC. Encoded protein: CASSVAGTGFEQYF.

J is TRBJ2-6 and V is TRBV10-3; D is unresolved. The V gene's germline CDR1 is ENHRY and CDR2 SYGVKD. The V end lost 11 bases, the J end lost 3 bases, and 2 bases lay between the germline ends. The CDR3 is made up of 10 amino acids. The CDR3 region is CAVGANVLTF. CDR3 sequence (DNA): TGTGCCGTTGGGGCCAACGTCCTGACTTTC.

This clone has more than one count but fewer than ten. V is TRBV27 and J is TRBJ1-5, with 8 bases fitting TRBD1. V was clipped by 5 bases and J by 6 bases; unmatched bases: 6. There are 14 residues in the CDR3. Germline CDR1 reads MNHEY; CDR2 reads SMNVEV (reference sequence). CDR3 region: CASSQQGGAQPQHF. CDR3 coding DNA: TGTGCCAGCAGTCAACAGGGGGGAGCTCAGCCCCAGCATTTT.

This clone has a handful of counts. The DNA of the CDR3 is TGTGCCAGCAGCTTAGACTCGGGAGGGCCCTACGAGCAGTACTTC. Its protein product is CASSLDSGGPYEQYF. The chain links TRBV7-2 to TRBJ2-7; TRBD2 agrees at 8 bases. The germline V gene encodes CDR1 SGHTA and CDR2 FQGNSA. CDR3 length equals 15 residues. The J segment lost 2 bases and the V segment lost 1 base, leaving 4 bases of the junction unmatched.

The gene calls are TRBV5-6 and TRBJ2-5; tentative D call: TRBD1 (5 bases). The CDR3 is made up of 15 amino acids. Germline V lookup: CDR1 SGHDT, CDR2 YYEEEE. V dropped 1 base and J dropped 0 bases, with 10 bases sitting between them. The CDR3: CASSLMSGYQETQYF. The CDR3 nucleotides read TGTGCCAGCAGCTTGATGTCAGGGTACCAAGAGACCCAGTACTTC. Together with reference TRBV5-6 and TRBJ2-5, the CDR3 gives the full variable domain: DAGVTQSPTHLIKTRGQQVTLRCSPKSGHDTVSWYQQALGQGPQFIFQYYEEEERQRGNFPDRFSGHQFPNYSSELNVNALLLGDSALYLCASSLMSGYQETQYFGPGTRLLVL.

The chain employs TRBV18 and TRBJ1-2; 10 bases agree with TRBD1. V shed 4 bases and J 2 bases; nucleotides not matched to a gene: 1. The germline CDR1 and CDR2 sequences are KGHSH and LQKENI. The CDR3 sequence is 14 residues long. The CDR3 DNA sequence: TGTGCCAGCTCACGGACAGGGGGGAACTATGGCTACACCTTC. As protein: CASSRTGGNYGYTF.

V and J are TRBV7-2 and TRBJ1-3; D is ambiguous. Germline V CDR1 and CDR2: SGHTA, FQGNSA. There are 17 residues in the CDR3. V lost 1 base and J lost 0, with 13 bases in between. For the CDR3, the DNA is TGTGCCAGCAGCTTAGTCCAGGACGGCTACTCTGGAAACACCATATATTTT. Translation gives CASSLVQDGYSGNTIYF.

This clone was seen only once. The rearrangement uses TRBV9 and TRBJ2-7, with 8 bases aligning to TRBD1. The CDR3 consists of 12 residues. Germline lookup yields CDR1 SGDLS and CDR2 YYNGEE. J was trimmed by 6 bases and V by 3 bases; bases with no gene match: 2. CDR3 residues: CASSATGGEQYF. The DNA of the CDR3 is TGTGCCAGCAGCGCCACAGGGGGCGAGCAGTACTTC.